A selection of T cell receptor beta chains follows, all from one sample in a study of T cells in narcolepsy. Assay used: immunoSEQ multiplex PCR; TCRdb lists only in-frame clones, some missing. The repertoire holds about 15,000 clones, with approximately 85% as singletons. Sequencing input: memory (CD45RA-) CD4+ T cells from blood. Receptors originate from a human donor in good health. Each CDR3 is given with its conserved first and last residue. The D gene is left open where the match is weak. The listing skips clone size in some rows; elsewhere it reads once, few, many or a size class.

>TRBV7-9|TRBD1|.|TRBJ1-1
CASSINSGGRSTEAFF
TGTGCCAGCAGCATCAACTCAGGGGGGAGAAGCACTGAAGCTTTCTTT
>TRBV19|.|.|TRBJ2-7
CASSIAGRASYEQYF
TGTGCCAGTAGTATAGCAGGGCGGGCCTCCTACGAGCAGTACTTC
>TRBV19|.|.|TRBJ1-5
CASSIVTGVGQPQHF
TGTGCCAGTAGTATAGTGACGGGAGTCGGTCAGCCCCAGCATTTT
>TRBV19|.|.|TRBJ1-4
CASSISGTNEKLFF
TGTGCCAGTAGTATTAGTGGAACTAATGAAAAACTGTTTTTT
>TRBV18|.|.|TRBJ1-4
CASSSNEKLFF
TGTGCCAGCTCATCAAATGAAAAACTGTTTTTT
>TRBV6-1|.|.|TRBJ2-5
CASSFSGTQETQYF
TGTGCCAGCAGTTTCTCCGGGACGCAGGAGACCCAGTACTTC
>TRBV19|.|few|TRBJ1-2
CASSWKEMDGSYTF
TGTGCCAGTAGTTGGAAGGAAATGGATGGGAGCTACACCTTC
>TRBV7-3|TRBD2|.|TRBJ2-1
CASSLALGTSGPGEQFF
TGTGCCAGCAGCTTAGCGTTGGGGACTAGCGGGCCGGGTGAGCAGTTCTTC
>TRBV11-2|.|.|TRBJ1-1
CASSIENFITEAFF
TGTGCCAGCAGCATCGAAAATTTCATCACTGAAGCTTTCTTT
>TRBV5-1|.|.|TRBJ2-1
CASSSERNYNEQFF
TGCGCCAGCAGCTCGGAGCGGAACTACAATGAGCAGTTCTTC
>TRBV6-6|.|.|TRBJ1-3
CASRPQGSPGNTIYF
TGTGCCAGCAGACCACAGGGCTCCCCTGGAAACACCATATATTTT
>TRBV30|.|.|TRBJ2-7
CAWRSYRESEQYF
TGTGCCTGGAGGTCGTACAGGGAAAGCGAGCAGTACTTC
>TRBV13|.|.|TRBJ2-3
CASSHGSSTDTQYF
TGTGCCAGCAGCCACGGGTCCAGCACAGATACGCAGTATTTT
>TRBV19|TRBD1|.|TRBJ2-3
CASSIIGTGRTDTQYF
TGTGCCAGTAGTATAATAGGGACAGGGAGGACAGATACGCAGTATTTT
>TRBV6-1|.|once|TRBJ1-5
CASSEGGRGNQPQHF
TGTGCCAGCAGTGAAGGGGGCAGGGGCAATCAGCCCCAGCATTTT
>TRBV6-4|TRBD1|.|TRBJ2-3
CASSDGTGGSDTQYF
TGTGCCAGCAGTGACGGGACAGGGGGCTCAGATACGCAGTATTTT
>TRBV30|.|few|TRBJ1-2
CAWRVYYGYTF
TGTGCCTGGAGGGTTTACTATGGCTACACCTTC
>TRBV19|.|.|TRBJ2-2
CAGAGLPGGELFF
TGTGCCGGCGCGGGGCTACCCGGCGGGGAGCTGTTTTTT
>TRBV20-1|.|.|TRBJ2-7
CSGGSVYEQYF
TGCAGTGGGGGCTCGGTCTACGAGCAGTACTTC
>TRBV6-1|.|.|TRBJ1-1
CASQVKMNTEAFF
TGTGCCAGCCAAGTGAAGATGAACACTGAAGCTTTCTTT
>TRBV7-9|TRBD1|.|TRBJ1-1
CASSSTGVRNTEAFF
TGTGCCAGCAGCTCGACAGGGGTAAGAAACACTGAAGCTTTCTTT
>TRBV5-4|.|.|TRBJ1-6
CASSLGGSHSPLHF
TGTGCCAGCAGCTTGGGGGGGAGCCATTCACCCCTCCACTTT
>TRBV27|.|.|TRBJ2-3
CASSLYARTDTQYF
TGTGCCAGCAGTTTATACGCCCGCACAGATACGCAGTATTTT
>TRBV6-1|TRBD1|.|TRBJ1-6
CASRGTGGYNSPLHF
TGTGCCAGCAGGGGGACAGGGGGCTATAATTCACCCCTCCACTTT
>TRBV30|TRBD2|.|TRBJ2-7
CAWMGLAGPHDTYEQYF
TGTGCCTGGATGGGACTAGCGGGTCCCCATGACACCTACGAGCAGTACTTC
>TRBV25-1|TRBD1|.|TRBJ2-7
CASSATGATYEQYF
TGTGCCAGCAGTGCCACAGGGGCGACCTACGAGCAGTACTTC
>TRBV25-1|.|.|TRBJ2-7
CASMPGSSYEQYF
TGTGCCAGCATGCCGGGGAGCTCCTACGAGCAGTACTTC
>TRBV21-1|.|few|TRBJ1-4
CASSKEAGKREKLFF
TGTGCCAGCAGCAAAGAAGCAGGGAAACGGGAAAAACTGTTTTTT
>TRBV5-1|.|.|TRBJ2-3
CASSLALGADTQYF
TGCGCCAGCAGCTTGGCCCTTGGGGCCGATACGCAGTATTTT
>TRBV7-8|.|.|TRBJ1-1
CASSPSGILGTEAFF
TGTGCCAGCAGCCCCTCAGGGATTTTGGGGACTGAAGCTTTCTTT
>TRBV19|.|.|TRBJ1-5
CASSTGQHSNQPQHF
TGTGCCAGTAGTACCGGACAGCATAGCAATCAGCCCCAGCATTTT
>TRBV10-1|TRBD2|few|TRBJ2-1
CASSLELAGGVGNEQFF
TGCGCCAGCAGTCTGGAGCTAGCGGGAGGGGTCGGGAATGAGCAGTTCTTC
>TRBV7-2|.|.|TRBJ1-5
CASSYGGDQPQHF
TGTGCCAGCAGCTACGGGGGGGATCAGCCCCAGCATTTT
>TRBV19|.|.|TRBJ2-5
CASSNGGIEETQYF
TGTGCCAGTAGTAACGGCGGGATCGAAGAGACCCAGTACTTC
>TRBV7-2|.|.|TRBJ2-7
CASSLIRSYEQYF
TGTGCCAGCAGCTTGATCCGCTCCTACGAGCAGTACTTC
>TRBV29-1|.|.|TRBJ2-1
CSVEDRSSWGNEQFF
TGCAGCGTTGAAGATAGGTCTAGTTGGGGGAATGAGCAGTTCTTC
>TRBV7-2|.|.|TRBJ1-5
CASSLKPQMQPQHF
TGTGCCAGCAGCTTAAAGCCCCAGATGCAGCCCCAGCATTTT
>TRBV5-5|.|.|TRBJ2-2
CASSFIWGTGELFF
TGTGCCAGCAGCTTTATATGGGGTACCGGGGAGCTGTTTTTT
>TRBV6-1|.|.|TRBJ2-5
CASSLENQYF
TGTGCTAGCAGCCTGGAGAACCAGTACTTC
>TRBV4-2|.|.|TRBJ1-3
CASSQDRAGTANTIYF
TGTGCCAGCAGCCAAGATCGGGCGGGGACTGCGAACACCATATATTTT
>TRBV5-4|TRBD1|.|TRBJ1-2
CASSGRGQTLF
TGTGCCAGCAGCGGGAGGGGACAGACCCTTTTC
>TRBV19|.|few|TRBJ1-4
CASSTPMTRTNEKLFF
TGTGCCAGTAGTACCCCGATGACACGGACAAATGAAAAACTGTTTTTT
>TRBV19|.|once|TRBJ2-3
CASREPSTDTQYF
TGTGCCAGTAGGGAGCCTTCCACAGATACGCAGTATTTT
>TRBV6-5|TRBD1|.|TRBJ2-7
CASSRTGSYEQYF
TGTGCCAGCAGTCGGACAGGGTCCTACGAGCAGTACTTC
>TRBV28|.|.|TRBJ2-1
CASRPPRWGKVYEQFF
TGTGCCAGCAGACCCCCCCGTTGGGGGAAAGTCTATGAGCAGTTCTTC
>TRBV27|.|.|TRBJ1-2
CASGVLGGGYTF
TGTGCCTCCGGGGTCCTCGGAGGGGGCTACACCTTC
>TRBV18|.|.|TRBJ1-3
CASSPQGPGNTIYF
TGTGCCAGCTCACCCCAGGGCCCTGGAAACACCATATATTTT
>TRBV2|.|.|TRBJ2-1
CASRGAYNEQFF
TGTGCCAGCAGGGGCGCCTACAATGAGCAGTTCTTC
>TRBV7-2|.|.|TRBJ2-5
CASSLDPFPKETQYF
TGTGCCAGCAGCTTAGACCCGTTCCCCAAAGAGACCCAGTACTTC
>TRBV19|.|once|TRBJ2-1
CASSIVGTTLYNEQFF
TGTGCCAGTAGTATAGTCGGGACAACCCTATACAATGAGCAGTTCTTC
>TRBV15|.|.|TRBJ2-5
CATSRDSRETQYF
TGTGCCACCAGCAGAGACTCGCGAGAGACCCAGTACTTC
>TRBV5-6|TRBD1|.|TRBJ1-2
CASSRTGGSEGYTF
TGTGCCAGCAGCCGCACAGGGGGGTCGGAAGGCTACACCTTC
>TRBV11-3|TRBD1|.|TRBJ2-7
CASSPSTTGGAPYEQYF
TGTGCCAGCAGCCCGAGCACTACAGGGGGCGCCCCCTACGAGCAGTACTTC